Below are 20 T cell receptor beta chains sequenced from a single sample in a study of neurological immune-mediated disorders. From the 5' RACE reads, TCRdb called clonotypes with MiXCR, one entry per CDR3 protein. The sample consists of fewer than 25,000 distinct CDR3 sequences, 10% to 15% of them appearing once. Sequencing was done on a sample of PBMCs. The receptors derive from a woman in her sixties with HTLV-1-associated myelopathy (HAM/TSP).

This clonotype appeared many times. The rearrangement uses TRBV12-3 or TRBV12-4 and TRBJ2-7, with 8 bases matching TRBD2. J gave up 1 base and V 6 bases, and 5 bases lay outside the gene matches. This CDR3 has 14 amino acids. The CDR3: CASRRLAGSYEQYF. The CDR3 coding sequence is TGTGCCAGCAGGCGGTTAGCGGGGTCCTACGAGCAGTACTTC.

This clonotype was detected many times. The chain recombines TRBV20-1 with TRBJ2-1; D might be TRBD2 (6 bases). Trimming took 3 bases from V and 10 from J, leaving 16 bases between them. This CDR3 has 13 amino acids. Germline assignment: CDR1 DFQATT and CDR2 SNEGSKA (reference sequence). CDR3 residues: CSARGLYAGEQFF. CDR3 bases: TGCAGTGCTAGGGGACTTTACGCGGGGGAGCAGTTCTTC.

This clonotype was observed at least ten times. This chain joins TRBV5-1 and TRBJ2-1; weak D call: TRBD2 (5 bases). From germline, CDR1 is SGHRS and CDR2 YFSETQ. This CDR3 region has 14 residues. Trimming took 0 bases from V and 3 from J, leaving 7 bases between them. CDR3 protein: CASSLAGDYNEQFF. CDR3 sequence (DNA): TGCGCCAGCAGCTTGGCCGGGGACTACAATGAGCAGTTCTTC.

This clonotype was observed many times. The rearrangement links TRBV5-6 to TRBJ2-7; D is ambiguous. CDR1 is SGHDT, CDR2 YYEEEE, per germline. This CDR3 region has 13 residues. V gave up 0 bases and J gave up 3 bases, with 7 bases separating them. The CDR3 DNA reads TGTGCCAGCAGCTTGGCCCGGAGCTACGAGCAGTACTTC. It translates to CASSLARSYEQYF.

This clonotype was counted ten times or more. The V call is TRBV20-1, the J call TRBJ2-6; D gene ambiguous. The CDR3 length is 15 residues. The V gene's germline CDR1 is DFQATT and CDR2 SNEGSKA (reference sequence). V dropped 2 bases and J dropped 0 bases, with 8 bases sitting between them. CDR3 amino acids: CSARPSLSGANVLTF. The CDR3 DNA follows: TGCAGTGCTAGACCCAGCCTCTCTGGGGCCAACGTCCTGACTTTC.

The chain uses TRBV24-1 and TRBJ2-1, with D tentatively TRBD1 (5 bases). V was shortened by 0 bases and J by 16 bases, with 15 bases between the two germline ends. This CDR3 comprises 13 residues. Per the germline V gene, CDR1 is KGHDR and CDR2 is SFDVKD. CDR3 bases: TGTGCCACCAGTGATTTGTGGCAGGGCAAGAAATTCTTC. Protein: CATSDLWQGKKFF.

This clonotype appeared many times. The chain employs TRBV7-2 and TRBJ1-5; D may be TRBD1 (5 bases). The length of the CDR3 is 14 residues. Looked up from germline, CDR1 is SGHTA and CDR2 is FQGNSA. The ends were cut back, 1 base at V and 4 bases at J, with 8 bases in the middle. The DNA of the CDR3 is TGTGCCAGCAGCTTAGGCGGGGGAAATCAGCCCCAGCATTTT. Protein product: CASSLGGGNQPQHF.

This clonotype was counted at least ten times. The V and J genes are TRBV5-1 and TRBJ2-3; the D is unclear. The CDR3 loop spans 14 amino acids. Trimming removed 0 bases at V and 2 bases at J, with 7 bases between. CDR1 is SGHRS, CDR2 YFSETQ, per germline. CDR3 sequence reads: CASSLGAITDTQYF. The CDR3 DNA reads as TGCGCCAGCAGCTTGGGGGCCATCACAGATACGCAGTATTTT.

This clonotype has ten or more counts. The chain is built from TRBV7-2 and TRBJ1-1, with a tentative D call TRBD1 (6 bases). The CDR3 spans 14 residues. The V end was cut by 4 bases, the J end by 5 bases, with 14 bases between. Germline CDR1 SGHTA, CDR2 FQGNSA. CDR3 sequence reads: CASSSRGGGTEAFF. The CDR3 coding sequence is TGTGCCAGCAGCTCCAGGGGCGGGGGTACTGAAGCTTTCTTT.

This clonotype occurred many times. This chain links TRBV29-1 with TRBJ2-4, with 9 positions matching TRBD1. CDR1 and CDR2 from the germline V gene are SQVTM and ANQGSEA. Germline trimming cut 3 bases from V and 0 bases from J; bases unmatched to any gene: 6. The CDR3 sequence is 16 residues long. The CDR3 sequence: CSVEGQGGLAKNIQYF. The CDR3 bases are TGCAGCGTTGAGGGACAGGGAGGTCTAGCCAAAAACATTCAGTACTTC.

This clonotype has ten or more counts. The chain's CDR3 is CASSPNSYEQYF. For the CDR3, the DNA is TGTGCCAGCAGCCCCAATTCCTACGAGCAGTACTTC. This chain uses TRBV7-2 with TRBJ2-7, with D unresolved. CDR3 length equals 12 residues. Looked up from germline, CDR1 is SGHTA and CDR2 is FQGNSA. Trimming removed 5 bases at V and 1 base at J, with 6 bases between.

This clonotype was seen a few times. This chain joins TRBV6-1 and TRBJ1-5; D remains unclear. V lost 0 bases, J lost 0 bases, and 9 bases lay in between. The CDR3 is made up of 16 amino acids. The germline V gene encodes CDR1 MNHNS and CDR2 SASEGT. The CDR3 is CASSEAARYSNQPQHF. CDR3 nucleotides: TGTGCCAGCAGTGAAGCGGCACGTTATAGCAATCAGCCCCAGCATTTT.

In this sample, this clonotype turned up many times. The chain couples TRBV29-1 to TRBJ1-2, with D possibly being TRBD1 (5 bases). The germline V and J ends were trimmed by 2 bases and 3 bases, with 10 bases remaining between them. Germline V lookup: CDR1 SQVTM, CDR2 ANQGSEA. The CDR3 is made up of 13 amino acids. CDR3 nucleotides: TGCAGCGTTGAATCTGACAGTTACTATGGCTACACCTTC. This codes for CSVESDSYYGYTF.

This clonotype was recorded many times. The gene calls are TRBV5-1 and TRBJ2-7; TRBD1 is a possible D gene (6 bases). Germline V gives CDR1 SGHRS, CDR2 YFSETQ. The V and J ends lost 3 bases and 6 bases respectively, with 19 bases between them. The CDR3 loop spans 15 amino acids. The CDR3 DNA follows: TGCGCCAGCAGCTACAATCCCCCGGACAGCGGCGAGCAGTACTTC. This translates into CASSYNPPDSGEQYF. The variable domain in full, completed from reference TRBV5-1 and TRBJ2-7, reads KAGVTQTPRYLIKTRGQQVTLSCSPISGHRSVSWYQQTPGQGLQFLFEYFSETQRNKGNFPGRFSGRQFSNSRSEMNVSTLELGDSALYLCASSYNPPDSGEQYFGPGTRLTVT.

This clonotype appeared many times. This sequence joins TRBV6-2 or TRBV6-3 and TRBJ1-5; D is possibly TRBD1 (5 bases). Trimming took 5 bases from V and 2 from J, leaving 16 bases between them. The germline V gene encodes CDR1 MNHEY and CDR2 SVGEGT. The length of the CDR3 is 16 residues. Written as DNA, the CDR3 is TGTGCCAGCAGTCCCCCAGGGCGTAGGGGCAATCAGCCCCAGCATTTT. Encoded protein: CASSPPGRRGNQPQHF.

This chain joins TRBV14 and TRBJ1-2; 7 nucleotides match TRBD1. Germline values: CDR1 SGHDN, CDR2 FVKESK. This CDR3 comprises 15 residues. The V segment lost 1 base and the J segment 4 bases; nucleotides outside the gene matches: 6. The CDR3 region has the DNA TGTGCCAGCAGCCAAGTAAGGGGGCGCGGCTATGGCTACACCTTC. Amino acids: CASSQVRGRGYGYTF.

In this sample, this clonotype turned up many times. The chain has TRBV4-2 and TRBJ1-2; perhaps TRBD1 as D (6 bases). The CDR3 is made up of 16 amino acids. Germline assignment: CDR1 LGHNA and CDR2 YNFKEQ. The ends were cut back, 4 bases at V and 6 bases at J, with 21 bases in the middle. This chain's CDR3 is CASSRVGAGASDGYTF. The CDR3 DNA sequence: TGTGCCAGCAGCCGAGTTGGGGCAGGGGCCTCTGATGGCTACACCTTC.

There are many counts of this clonotype. DNA for the CDR3: TGTGCCAGTGTATTTGACAGAGCGAACACTGAAGCTTTCTTT. This encodes CASVFDRANTEAFF. The chain has TRBV12-3 or TRBV12-4 and TRBJ1-1; TRBD1 might be the D (5 bases). Trimming removed 9 bases from V and 1 base from J, with 15 bases in between. The CDR3 has 14 amino acids.

This clonotype has at least ten counts. V gene TRBV24-1 combines with J gene TRBJ2-2; D could derive from TRBD1 or TRBD2 (6 bases each). This CDR3 is built from 16 residues. CDR1 and CDR2 (germline): KGHDR, SFDVKD. Trimming left V 4 bases short and J 2 bases short, with 13 bases between. The CDR3 is CATSDKGGINTGELFF. Here the CDR3 DNA reads TGTGCCACCAGTGACAAAGGGGGGATTAACACCGGGGAGCTGTTTTTT.

Many counts were recorded for this clonotype. The rearrangement uses TRBV20-1 and TRBJ1-2; a weak D match, TRBD1 (5 bases). V lost 6 bases to trimming and J lost 0 bases, with 14 bases between them. The CDR3 consists of 14 residues. The germline CDR1 and CDR2 sequences are DFQATT and SNEGSKA (reference sequence). CDR3 nucleotide sequence: TGCAGTGCCCGGGGGGGGTCTGCTAACTATGGCTACACCTTC. It yields the protein CSARGGSANYGYTF.